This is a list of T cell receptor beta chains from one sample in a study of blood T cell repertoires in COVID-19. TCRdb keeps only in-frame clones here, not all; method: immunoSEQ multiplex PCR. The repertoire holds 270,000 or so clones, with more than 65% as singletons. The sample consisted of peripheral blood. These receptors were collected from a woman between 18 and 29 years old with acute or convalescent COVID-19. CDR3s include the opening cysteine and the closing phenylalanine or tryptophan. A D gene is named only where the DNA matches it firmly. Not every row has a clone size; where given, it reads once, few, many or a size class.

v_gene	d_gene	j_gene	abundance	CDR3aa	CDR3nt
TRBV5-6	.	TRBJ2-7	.	CASSWGPYEQYF	TGTGCCAGCAGCTGGGGGCCCTACGAGCAGTACTTC
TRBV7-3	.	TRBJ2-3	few	CASSLGAGNSDTQYF	TGTGCCAGCAGCTTGGGCGCGGGAAATAGCGATACGCAGTATTTT
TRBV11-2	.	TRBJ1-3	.	CASSPLLFSGNTIYF	TGTGCCAGCAGCCCACTGCTGTTTTCTGGAAACACCATATATTTT
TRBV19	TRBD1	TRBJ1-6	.	CASKLGTGNSPLHF	TGTGCCAGTAAATTGGGGACAGGGAATTCACCCCTCCACTTT
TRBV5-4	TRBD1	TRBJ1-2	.	CASSLVSGGRDGYTF	TGTGCCAGCAGCTTGGTTTCAGGGGGAAGGGATGGCTACACCTTC
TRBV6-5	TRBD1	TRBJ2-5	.	CASRQGYRETQYF	TGTGCCAGCAGACAGGGGTATAGGGAGACCCAGTACTTC
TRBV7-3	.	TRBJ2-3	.	CASSLMHTDTQYF	TGTGCCAGCAGCTTAATGCACACGGATACGCAGTATTTT
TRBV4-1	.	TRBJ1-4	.	CASSQEGGRGPREKLFF	TGCGCCAGCAGCCAAGAAGGCGGCAGGGGACCTCGGGAAAAACTGTTTTTT
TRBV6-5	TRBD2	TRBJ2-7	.	CASSYWTSGPYEQYF	TGTGCCAGCAGTTACTGGACTAGCGGTCCCTACGAGCAGTACTTC
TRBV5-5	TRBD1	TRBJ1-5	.	CASSRGTEVWSNNQPQHF	TGTGCCAGCAGCCGCGGGACAGAGGTGTGGAGTAACAATCAGCCCCAGCATTTT
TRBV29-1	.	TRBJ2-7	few	CSAGGTANYEQYF	TGCAGCGCCGGAGGGACAGCCAACTACGAGCAGTACTTC
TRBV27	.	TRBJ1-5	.	CASSLSPSIRGGYSNQPQHF	TGTGCCAGCAGTTTATCACCCTCTATCCGTGGGGGGTATAGCAATCAGCCCCAGCATTTT
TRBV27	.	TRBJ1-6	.	CASSLFGSSYNSPLHF	TGTGCCAGCAGTTTATTCGGGAGCTCCTATAATTCACCCCTCCACTTT
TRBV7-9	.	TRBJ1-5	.	CASSLGAQPQHF	TGTGCCAGCAGCTTAGGAGCTCAGCCCCAGCATTTT
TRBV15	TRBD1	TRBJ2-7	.	CATSRIPGQGYEQYF	TGTGCCACCAGCAGAATCCCGGGACAGGGTTACGAGCAGTACTTC
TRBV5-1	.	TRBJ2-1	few	CASSLGGAYNEQFF	TGCGCCAGCAGCTTGGGGGGGGCCTACAATGAGCAGTTCTTC
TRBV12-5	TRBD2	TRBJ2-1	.	CASGMTTSGAGGRNEQFF	TGTGCTAGTGGAATGACAACCAGCGGAGCGGGAGGGCGGAATGAGCAGTTCTTC
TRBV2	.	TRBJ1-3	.	CASSGSPGSSGNTIYF	TGTGCCAGCAGCGGTTCCCCAGGGTCTTCTGGAAACACCATATATTTT
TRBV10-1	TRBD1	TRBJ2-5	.	CASSEARGHFLKETQYF	TGCGCCAGCAGTGAGGCAAGGGGGCATTTCTTGAAAGAGACCCAGTACTTC
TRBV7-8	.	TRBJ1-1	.	CASSLGQGFTEAFF	TGTGCCAGCAGCTTAGGGCAGGGGTTCACTGAAGCTTTCTTT
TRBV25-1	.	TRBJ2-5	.	CASSEEVGGTQYF	TGTGCCAGCAGTGAGGAGGTGGGTGGGACCCAGTACTTC
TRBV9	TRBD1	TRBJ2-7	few	CASSVGQGASYEQYF	TGTGCCAGCAGCGTAGGCCAGGGGGCCAGTTACGAGCAGTACTTC
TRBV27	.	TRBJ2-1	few	CASSLREISGNEQFF	TGTGCCAGCAGTTTACGGGAGATTTCGGGGAATGAGCAGTTCTTC
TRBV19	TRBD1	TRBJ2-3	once	CASSIEGGTGGSDTQYF	TGTGCCAGTAGTATAGAAGGGGGGACAGGGGGCTCAGATACGCAGTATTTT
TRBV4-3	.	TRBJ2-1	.	CASSPLNRGEQFF	TGCGCCAGCAGCCCCCTAAATCGCGGTGAGCAGTTCTTC
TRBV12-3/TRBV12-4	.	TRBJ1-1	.	CASSSQENTEAFF	TGTGCCAGCAGTTCCCAGGAGAACACTGAAGCTTTCTTT
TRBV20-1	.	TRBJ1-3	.	CSASPGLSGNTIYF	TGCAGTGCTAGTCCAGGTCTCTCTGGAAACACCATATATTTT
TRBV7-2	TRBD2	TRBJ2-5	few	CASSLGLAGYQETQYF	TGTGCCAGCAGCTTGGGACTAGCGGGATACCAAGAGACCCAGTACTTC
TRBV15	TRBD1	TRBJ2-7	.	CATSSHTGGVEQYF	TGTGCCACCAGCAGTCACACAGGGGGCGTCGAGCAGTACTTC
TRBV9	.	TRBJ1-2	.	CASSVAAGDPNYGYTF	TGTGCCAGCAGCGTAGCTGCGGGGGACCCAAACTATGGCTACACCTTC
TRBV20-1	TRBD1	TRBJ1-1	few	CSAIDRGRDRAGTEAFF	TGCAGTGCTATTGACCGAGGCCGGGACAGGGCGGGAACTGAAGCTTTCTTT
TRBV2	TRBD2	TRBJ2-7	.	CASSVASGSLSEQYF	TGTGCCAGCAGTGTGGCTAGCGGGAGTCTCAGCGAGCAGTACTTC
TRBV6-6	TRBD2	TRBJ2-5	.	CASSYRTSGISRAQYF	TGTGCCAGCAGTTACCGGACTAGCGGGATCTCTAGGGCCCAGTACTTC
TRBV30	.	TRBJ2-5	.	CAWSSGETQYF	TGTGCCTGGAGCAGCGGAGAGACCCAGTACTTC
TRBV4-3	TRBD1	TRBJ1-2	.	CASSQETTGLNYGYTF	TGCGCCAGCAGCCAAGAAACGACAGGGCTTAACTATGGCTACACCTTC
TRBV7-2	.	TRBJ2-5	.	CASSLSGEAAQYF	TGTGCCAGCAGCTTAAGCGGTGAGGCGGCCCAGTACTTC
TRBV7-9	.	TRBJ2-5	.	CASSLNSQGRKTQYF	TGTGCCAGCAGCTTAAATTCGCAGGGGCGAAAGACCCAGTACTTC
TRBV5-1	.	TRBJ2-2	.	CASSPGTLNTGELFF	TGCGCCAGCAGCCCCGGGACTTTGAACACCGGGGAGCTGTTTTTT
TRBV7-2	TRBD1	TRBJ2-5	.	CASSPRQGPKETQYF	TGTGCCAGCAGCCCCCGACAGGGCCCCAAAGAGACCCAGTACTTC
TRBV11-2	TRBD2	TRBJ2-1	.	CASSLSPAGSSSYNEQFF	TGTGCCAGCAGCTTATCACCAGCGGGGTCGAGCTCCTACAATGAGCAGTTCTTC
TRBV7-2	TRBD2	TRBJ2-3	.	CASSSSRLAGTDTQYF	TGTGCCAGCAGCTCCAGTAGACTAGCGGGCACAGATACGCAGTATTTT
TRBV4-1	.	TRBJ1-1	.	CASSQGLGEGAFF	TGCGCCAGCAGCCAAGGCCTCGGGGAGGGGGCTTTCTTT
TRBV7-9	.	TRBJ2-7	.	CASRPLGQKYEQYF	TGTGCCAGCAGGCCCTTGGGCCAGAAATACGAGCAGTACTTC
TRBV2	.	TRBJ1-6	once	CASRWAANSPLHF	TGTGCCAGCAGGTGGGCCGCGAATTCACCCCTCCACTTT
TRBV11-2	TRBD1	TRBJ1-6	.	CASSPWTGGLNSPLHF	TGTGCCAGCAGCCCTTGGACAGGGGGCCTGAATTCACCCCTCCACTTT
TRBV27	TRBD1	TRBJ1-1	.	CASSLGTGVYTEAFF	TGTGCCAGCAGTTTGGGGACAGGGGTTTACACTGAAGCTTTCTTT
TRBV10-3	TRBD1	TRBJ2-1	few	CATLPTGGNEQFF	TGTGCCACCCTACCGACAGGGGGCAATGAGCAGTTCTTC
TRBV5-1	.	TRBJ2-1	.	CASSLDQGGYNEQFF	TGCGCCAGCAGCTTGGACCAGGGAGGATACAATGAGCAGTTCTTC
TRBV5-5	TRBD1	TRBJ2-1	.	CASSSKTGVNEQFF	TGTGCCAGCAGCTCCAAGACAGGGGTCAATGAGCAGTTCTTC
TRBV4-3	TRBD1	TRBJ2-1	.	CASSQARDRSSYNEQFF	TGCGCCAGCAGCCAGGCCCGGGACAGGAGCTCCTACAATGAGCAGTTCTTC